This T cell receptor (beta chain) originates from a study of CD4 T cells in relation to SARS-CoV-2 and coronaviruses. As for the study in general: After 10 days of antigen culture, PBMC TCR beta CDR3s were sequenced.

Unexposed donor CD4+ T cells date from about 2011-2018, before the COVID-19 pandemic. After more than eight days of culture, CD4+ T cells were isolated. Unexposed-donor CD4+ T cells were probed with SARS-CoV-2 S/N and four cold-coronavirus spikes, cells permitting. Points from the study as a whole: Crossreactive clones expanded significantly less to SARS-CoV-2 than monoreactive clones.

Turning to this clone: Its antigen is unknown.

Here immunoSEQ multiplex PCR was the method, and the copy in TCRdb shows in-frame clones only, minus some. Among tens of thousands of clones listed, around 72% were seen once. The V end was cut by 4 bases, the J end by 3 bases, with 23 bases between. The CDR3 extends over 18 amino acids. Germline V gene data show CDR1 as SGHNT and CDR2 as YYREEE (reference sequence). The sequencing input was CD4+ T cells from PBMCs, cultured in vitro. The TCR was taken from a human donor in good health. The chain couples TRBV5-4 to TRBJ2-4; D possibly corresponds to TRBD2 (5 bases). The CDR3 DNA reads as TGTGCCAGCAGCGTGGGAGATTGGTATGGGTTTGGCAAAAACATTCAGTACTTC. It yields the protein CASSVGDWYGFGKNIQYF.